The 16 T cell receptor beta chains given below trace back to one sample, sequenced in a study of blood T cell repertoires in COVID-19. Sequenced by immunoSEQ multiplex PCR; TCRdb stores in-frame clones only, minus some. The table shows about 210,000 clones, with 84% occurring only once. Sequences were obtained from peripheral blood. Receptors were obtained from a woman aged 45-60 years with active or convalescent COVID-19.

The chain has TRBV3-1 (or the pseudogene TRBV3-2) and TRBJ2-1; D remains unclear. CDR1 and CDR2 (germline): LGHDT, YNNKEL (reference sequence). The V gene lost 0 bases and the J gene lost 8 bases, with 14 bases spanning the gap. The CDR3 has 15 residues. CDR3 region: CASSQDLDSSDEQFF. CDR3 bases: TGTGCCAGCAGCCAAGATCTCGACTCCAGTGATGAGCAGTTCTTC.

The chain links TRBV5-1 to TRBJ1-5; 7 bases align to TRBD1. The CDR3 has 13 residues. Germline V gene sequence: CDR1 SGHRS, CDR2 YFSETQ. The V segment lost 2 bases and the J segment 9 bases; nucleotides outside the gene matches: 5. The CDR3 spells CASSFGQGGPQHF. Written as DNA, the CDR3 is TGCGCCAGCAGCTTTGGCCAGGGGGGGCCCCAGCATTTT.

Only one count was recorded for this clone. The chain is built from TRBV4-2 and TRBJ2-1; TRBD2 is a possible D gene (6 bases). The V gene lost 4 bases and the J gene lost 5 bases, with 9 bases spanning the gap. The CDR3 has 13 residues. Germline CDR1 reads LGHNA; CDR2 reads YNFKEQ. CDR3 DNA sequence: TGTGCCAGCAGCCTCGCGGGGAACAATGAGCAGTTCTTC. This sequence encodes CASSLAGNNEQFF.

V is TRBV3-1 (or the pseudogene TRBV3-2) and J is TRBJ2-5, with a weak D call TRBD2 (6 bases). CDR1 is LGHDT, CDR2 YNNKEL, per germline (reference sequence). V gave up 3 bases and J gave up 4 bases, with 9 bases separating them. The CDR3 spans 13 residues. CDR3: CASSQQGLETQYF. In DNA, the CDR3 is TGTGCCAGCAGCCAGCAGGGACTAGAGACCCAGTACTTC.

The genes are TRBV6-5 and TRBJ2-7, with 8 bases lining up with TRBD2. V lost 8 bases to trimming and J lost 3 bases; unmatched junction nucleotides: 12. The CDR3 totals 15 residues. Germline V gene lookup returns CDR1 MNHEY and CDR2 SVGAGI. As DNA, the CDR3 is TGTGCCAGCCGGAGGGGGGAAGGGACTAGCTACGAGCAGTACTTC. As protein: CASRRGEGTSYEQYF.

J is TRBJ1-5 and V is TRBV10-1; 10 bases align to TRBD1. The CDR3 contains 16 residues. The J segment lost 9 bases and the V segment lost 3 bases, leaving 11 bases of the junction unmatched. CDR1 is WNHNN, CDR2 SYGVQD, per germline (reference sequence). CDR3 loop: CASSDQTGGYPGPQHF. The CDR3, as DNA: TGCGCCAGCAGTGACCAGACAGGGGGCTACCCGGGGCCCCAGCATTTT.

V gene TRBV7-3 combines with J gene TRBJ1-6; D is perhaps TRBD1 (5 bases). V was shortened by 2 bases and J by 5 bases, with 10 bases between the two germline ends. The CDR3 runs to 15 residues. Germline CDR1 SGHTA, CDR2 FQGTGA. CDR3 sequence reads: CASSLWGSDNSPLHF. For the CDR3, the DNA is TGTGCCAGCAGCTTATGGGGCAGTGATAATTCACCCCTCCACTTT.

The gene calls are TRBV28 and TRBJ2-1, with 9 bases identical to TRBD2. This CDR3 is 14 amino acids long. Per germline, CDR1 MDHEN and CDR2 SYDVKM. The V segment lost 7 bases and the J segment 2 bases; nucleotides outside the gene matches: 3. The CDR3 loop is CASNPSGAYNEQFF. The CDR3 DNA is TGTGCCAGCAACCCTAGCGGGGCCTACAATGAGCAGTTCTTC.

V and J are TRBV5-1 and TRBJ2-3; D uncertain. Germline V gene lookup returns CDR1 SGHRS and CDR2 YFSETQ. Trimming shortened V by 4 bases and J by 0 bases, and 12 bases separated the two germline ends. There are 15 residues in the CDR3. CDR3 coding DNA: TGCGCCAGCAGCCCCCAGTTATCTAGCACAGATACGCAGTATTTT. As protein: CASSPQLSSTDTQYF.

DNA of the CDR3: TGTGCCAGCAGCGCCCCAAGGAGCGCGTTATATTCCGAGATACGCTCGCAGTATTTT. This sequence encodes CASSAPRSALYSEIRSQYF. This sequence joins TRBV11-3 and TRBJ2-3, with D unclear. In germline, CDR1 is SGHNT, CDR2 YENEEA. V was trimmed by 5 bases and J by 10 bases, leaving 34 bases between them. This CDR3 contains 19 residues.

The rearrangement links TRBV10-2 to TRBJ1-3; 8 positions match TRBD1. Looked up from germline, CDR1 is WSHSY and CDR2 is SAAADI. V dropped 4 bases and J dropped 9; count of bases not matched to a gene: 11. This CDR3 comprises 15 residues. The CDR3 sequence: CASSVQGAKSSTIYF. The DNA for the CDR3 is TGCGCCAGCAGTGTGCAGGGGGCAAAGTCAAGCACCATATATTTT.

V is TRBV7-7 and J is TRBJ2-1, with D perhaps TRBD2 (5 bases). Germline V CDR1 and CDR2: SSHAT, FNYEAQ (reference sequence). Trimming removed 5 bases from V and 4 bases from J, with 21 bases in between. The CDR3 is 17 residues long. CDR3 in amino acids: CASSPPRLREGYNEQFF. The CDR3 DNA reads TGTGCCAGCAGCCCCCCTAGGCTTAGAGAGGGTTACAATGAGCAGTTCTTC.

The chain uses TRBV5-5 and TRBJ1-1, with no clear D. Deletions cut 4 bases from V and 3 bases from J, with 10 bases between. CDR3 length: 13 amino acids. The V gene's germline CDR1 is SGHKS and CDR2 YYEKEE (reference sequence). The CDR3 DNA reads TGTGCCAGCAGCCCCACATCTTACACTGAAGCTTTCTTT. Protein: CASSPTSYTEAFF.

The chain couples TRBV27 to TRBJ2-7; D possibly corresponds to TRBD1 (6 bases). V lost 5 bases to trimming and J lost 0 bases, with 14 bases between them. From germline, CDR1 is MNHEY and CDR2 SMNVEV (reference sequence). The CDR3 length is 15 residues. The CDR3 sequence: CASSPRQVSSYEQYF. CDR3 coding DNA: TGTGCCAGCAGTCCGAGACAGGTTAGCTCCTACGAGCAGTACTTC.

The CDR3 DNA sequence: TGTGCCAGCAGCGTATCGACTAGCGGCCCCTACGAGCAGTACTTC. This sequence encodes CASSVSTSGPYEQYF. The V and J genes are TRBV7-9 and TRBJ2-7; 9 bases are shared with TRBD2. CDR3 length: 15 residues. V lost 5 bases, J lost 2 bases, and 7 bases stayed unmatched. The germline V gene encodes CDR1 SEHNR and CDR2 FQNEAQ (reference sequence).

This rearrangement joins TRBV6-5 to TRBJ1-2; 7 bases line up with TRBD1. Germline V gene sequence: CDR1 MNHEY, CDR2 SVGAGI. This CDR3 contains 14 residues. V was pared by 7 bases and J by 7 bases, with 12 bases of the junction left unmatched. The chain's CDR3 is CASIPDRAVPGYTF. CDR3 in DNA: TGTGCCAGCATCCCTGACAGGGCGGTGCCTGGCTACACCTTC.